These 16 T cell receptor beta chains came from one sample sequenced in a study of PD-1 blockade in classical Hodgkin lymphoma. Regarding time point: cycle 4 day 1 (C4D1), after five to seven weeks of nivolumab. Patients all relapsed after autologous stem cell transplantation, and there was variation in brentuximab vedotin exposure. Data came from immunoSEQ multiplex PCR; TCRdb stores just in-frame clones and leaves some out. The sample includes about 47,000 clones, 90% seen only once; the top ten take about 15%. The sample here was peripheral blood mononuclear cells (PBMCs), taken before the fourth cycle of nivolumab. Receptor source: a human donor with classical Hodgkin lymphoma.

The V gene is TRBV5-6, the J gene TRBJ2-3; D is uncertain. V was cut by 1 base and J by 2 bases, with 14 bases left in between. Germline V gene lookup returns CDR1 SGHDT and CDR2 YYEEEE. This CDR3 is 16 amino acids long. CDR3 nucleotides: TGTGCCAGCAGCTTGATCCAGTTAGTTATCACAGATACGCAGTATTTT. Protein product: CASSLIQLVITDTQYF.

V gene TRBV19 combines with J gene TRBJ1-1; no clear D gene. Trimming removed 6 bases from V and 7 bases from J, with 9 bases in between. Germline assignment: CDR1 LNHDA and CDR2 SQIVND (reference sequence). The CDR3 is made up of 11 amino acids. The CDR3 DNA sequence: TGTGCCAGTAGATTAGTGGGTGAAGCTTTCTTT. Amino acid sequence: CASRLVGEAFF.

The rearrangement joins TRBV11-3 to TRBJ2-1, with D perhaps assigned TRBD1 or TRBD2 (5 bases each). The ends were cut back, 5 bases at V and 1 base at J, with 18 bases in the middle. The CDR3 has 17 residues. CDR1 is SGHNT and CDR2 is YENEEA in the germline V gene. The CDR3 DNA follows: TGTGCCAGCAGCGTTCCGGGACGGATGAATTCCTACAATGAGCAGTTCTTC. As protein: CASSVPGRMNSYNEQFF.

V is TRBV9 and J is TRBJ2-7; no clear D. CDR1 is SGDLS, CDR2 YYNGEE, per germline. V gave up 4 bases and J gave up 6 bases, with 11 bases separating them. The CDR3 runs 12 residues. The CDR3 sequence is CASSSPNPEQYF. The CDR3 DNA follows: TGTGCCAGCAGCTCACCCAACCCCGAGCAGTACTTC.

This clone was counted once. The chain links TRBV30 to TRBJ2-7; TRBD1 aligns across 8 bases. The germline CDR1 and CDR2 sequences are GTSNPN and SVGIG (reference sequence). CDR3 length: 13 residues. V lost 5 bases and J lost 2; bases outside the gene matches: 5. The CDR3 DNA reads TGTGCCTGGGAGCAGGGGGCCCCCTACGAGCAGTACTTC. It codes for CAWEQGAPYEQYF. The full variable domain, in which reference TRBV30 and TRBJ2-7 provide the parts outside the CDR3, is SQTIHQWPATLVQPVGSPLSLECTVEGTSNPNLYWYRQAAGRGLQLLFYSVGIGQISSEVPQNLSASRPQDRQFILSSKKLLLSDSGFYLCAWEQGAPYEQYFGPGTRLTVT.

This clone has a handful of counts. The genes are TRBV29-1 and TRBJ2-1; a weak D match, TRBD2 (6 bases). CDR3 length: 11 amino acids. Between the trimmed V and J ends, which lost 4 bases and 13 bases, there was a span of 14 bases. Looked up from germline, CDR1 is SQVTM and CDR2 is ANQGSEA. CDR3: CSVVRSGLQFF. DNA for the CDR3: TGCAGCGTTGTTCGTAGCGGACTTCAGTTCTTC.

V and J are TRBV15 and TRBJ1-5; D may be TRBD1 (5 bases). Germline values: CDR1 LNHNV, CDR2 YYDKDF (reference sequence). The CDR3 has 15 amino acids. V gave up 2 bases and J gave up 7 bases, with 15 bases separating them. CDR3 bases: TGTGCCACCAGCAGAAAGGCGGGGCCGAACCAGCCCCAGCATTTT. This codes for CATSRKAGPNQPQHF.

The J gene is TRBJ2-3, the V gene TRBV30; TRBD1 agrees at 7 bases. This CDR3 contains 14 residues. Germline CDR1 and CDR2: GTSNPN and SVGIG (reference sequence). V dropped 4 bases and J dropped 5; count of bases not matched to a gene: 9. CDR3 in DNA: TGTGCCTGGATTGGTAACAGGGGTATAGATACGCAGTATTTT. Protein sequence: CAWIGNRGIDTQYF.

The V call is TRBV2, the J call TRBJ1-4; D gene uncertain. V lost 5 bases and J 2 bases, leaving 21 bases between the germline ends. The germline V gene has CDR1 SNHLY and CDR2 FYNNEI. The CDR3 totals 18 residues. CDR3 amino acids: CASSSWWGPAATNEKLFF. CDR3 coding DNA: TGTGCCAGCAGTTCCTGGTGGGGTCCGGCGGCGACTAATGAAAAACTGTTTTTT.

The rearrangement uses TRBV6-5 and TRBJ1-5; D possibly corresponds to TRBD1 (6 bases). The CDR3 length is 15 residues. Germline V gene sequence: CDR1 MNHEY, CDR2 SVGAGI. The V end was cut by 2 bases, the J end by 7 bases, with 15 bases between. DNA of the CDR3: TGTGCCAGCAGTTACAGGGGGTGGTCTGACCAGCCCCAGCATTTT. Its translation is CASSYRGWSDQPQHF.

The chain combines TRBV18 with TRBJ2-7; the D gene is possibly TRBD1 (5 bases). V lost 5 bases to trimming and J lost 1 base, with 6 bases between them. CDR1 is KGHSH, CDR2 LQKENI, per germline. This CDR3 is built from 12 residues. CDR3 coding DNA: TGTGCCAGCTCAGGGGCGTCCTACGAGCAGTACTTC. The encoded protein is CASSGASYEQYF.

This chain joins TRBV28 and TRBJ2-3; D tentatively reads TRBD1 or TRBD2 (5 bases each). This CDR3 comprises 15 residues. Per the germline V gene, CDR1 is MDHEN and CDR2 is SYDVKM. V dropped 6 bases and J dropped 3 bases, with 16 bases sitting between them. The CDR3 reads CASRTGRRLTDTQYF. The CDR3 DNA sequence: TGTGCCAGCAGAACGGGACGGAGACTGACAGATACGCAGTATTTT.

This clone was counted between two and nine times. The rearrangement uses TRBV7-9 and TRBJ1-5; D perhaps matches TRBD1 (5 bases). Trimming stripped 5 bases from V and 7 bases from J, with 18 bases between. CDR1 SEHNR and CDR2 FQNEAQ come from the germline V gene (reference sequence). CDR3 length equals 15 residues. Written as DNA, the CDR3 is TGTGCCAGCAGCCCAAACATCGGGGCCAAGCAGCCCCAGCATTTT. It codes for CASSPNIGAKQPQHF.

The rearrangement links TRBV5-4 to TRBJ2-5, with D perhaps matching TRBD2 (5 bases). V was trimmed by 3 bases and J by 6 bases, leaving 15 bases between them. The CDR3 is made up of 14 amino acids. CDR1 is SGHNT, CDR2 YYREEE, per germline (reference sequence). The CDR3: CASSSRTEEKTQYF. The CDR3 DNA reads as TGTGCCAGCAGCTCTCGTACGGAGGAGAAGACCCAGTACTTC.

This clone was observed once. The V gene is TRBV11-2, the J gene TRBJ1-4; tentatively, D is TRBD1 (6 bases). This CDR3 is built from 14 residues. The V end lost 4 bases, the J end lost 8 bases, and 14 bases lay between the germline ends. Per the germline V gene, CDR1 is SGHAT and CDR2 is FQNNGV. CDR3 amino acids: CASSSNRVGEKLFF. The CDR3 DNA reads TGTGCCAGCAGCTCCAACAGGGTTGGAGAAAAACTGTTTTTT. Full variable domain (remainder filled in from reference TRBV11-2 and TRBJ1-4): EAGVAQSPRYKIIEKRQSVAFWCNPISGHATLYWYQQILGQGPKLLIQFQNNGVVDDSQLPKDRFSAERLKGVDSTLKIQPAKLEDSAVYLCASSSNRVGEKLFFGSGTQLSVL.

The chain is built from TRBV10-3 and TRBJ2-3, with a weak D call TRBD1 (6 bases). Germline V gene lookup returns CDR1 ENHRY and CDR2 SYGVKD. Trimming removed 10 bases from V and 5 bases from J, with 16 bases in between. This CDR3 has 13 residues. This CDR3 is CATATGREDTQYF. CDR3 nucleotides: TGTGCCACCGCGACAGGTCGGGAAGATACGCAGTATTTT.